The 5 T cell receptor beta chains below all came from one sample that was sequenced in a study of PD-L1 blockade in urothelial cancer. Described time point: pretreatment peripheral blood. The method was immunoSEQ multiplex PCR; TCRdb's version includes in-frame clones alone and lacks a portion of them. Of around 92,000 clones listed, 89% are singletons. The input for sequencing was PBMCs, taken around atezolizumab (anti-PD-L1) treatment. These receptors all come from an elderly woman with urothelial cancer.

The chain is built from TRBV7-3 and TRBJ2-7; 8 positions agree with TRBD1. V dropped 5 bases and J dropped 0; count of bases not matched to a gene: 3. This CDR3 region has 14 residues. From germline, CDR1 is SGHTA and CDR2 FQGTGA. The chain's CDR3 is CASSPDRASYEQYF. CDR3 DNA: TGTGCCAGCAGCCCGGACAGGGCCTCCTACGAGCAGTACTTC.

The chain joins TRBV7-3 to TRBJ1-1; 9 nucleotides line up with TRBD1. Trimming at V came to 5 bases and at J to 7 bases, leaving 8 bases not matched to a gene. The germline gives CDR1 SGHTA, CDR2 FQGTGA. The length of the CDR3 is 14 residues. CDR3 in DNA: TGTGCCAGCAGCCCCGGACAGGGGCCTAGTGAAGCTTTCTTT. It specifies CASSPGQGPSEAFF. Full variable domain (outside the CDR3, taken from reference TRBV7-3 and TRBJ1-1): GAGVSQTPSNKVTEKGKYVELRCDPISGHTALYWYRQSLGQGPEFLIYFQGTGAADDSGLPNDRFFAVRPEGSVSTLKIQRTERGDSAVYLCASSPGQGPSEAFFGQGTRLTVV.

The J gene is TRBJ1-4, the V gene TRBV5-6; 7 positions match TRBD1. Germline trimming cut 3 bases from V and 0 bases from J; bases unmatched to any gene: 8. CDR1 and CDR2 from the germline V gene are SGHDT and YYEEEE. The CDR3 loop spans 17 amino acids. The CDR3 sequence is CASSSPSGGATNEKLFF. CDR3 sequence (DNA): TGTGCCAGCAGCTCACCTTCAGGGGGAGCAACTAATGAAAAACTGTTTTTT.

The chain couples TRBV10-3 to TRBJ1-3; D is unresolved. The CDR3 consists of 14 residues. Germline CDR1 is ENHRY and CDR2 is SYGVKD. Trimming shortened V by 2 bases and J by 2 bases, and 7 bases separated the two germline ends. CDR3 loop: CAISEPGTGNTIYF. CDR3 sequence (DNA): TGTGCCATCAGTGAGCCGGGGACTGGAAACACCATATATTTT.

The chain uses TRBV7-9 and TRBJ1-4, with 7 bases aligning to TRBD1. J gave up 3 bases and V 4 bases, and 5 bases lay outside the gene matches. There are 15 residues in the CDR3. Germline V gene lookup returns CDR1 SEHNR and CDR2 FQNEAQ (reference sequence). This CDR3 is CASSSGTDSNEKLFF. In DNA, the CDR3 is TGTGCCAGCAGCTCGGGGACAGACTCTAATGAAAAACTGTTTTTT.